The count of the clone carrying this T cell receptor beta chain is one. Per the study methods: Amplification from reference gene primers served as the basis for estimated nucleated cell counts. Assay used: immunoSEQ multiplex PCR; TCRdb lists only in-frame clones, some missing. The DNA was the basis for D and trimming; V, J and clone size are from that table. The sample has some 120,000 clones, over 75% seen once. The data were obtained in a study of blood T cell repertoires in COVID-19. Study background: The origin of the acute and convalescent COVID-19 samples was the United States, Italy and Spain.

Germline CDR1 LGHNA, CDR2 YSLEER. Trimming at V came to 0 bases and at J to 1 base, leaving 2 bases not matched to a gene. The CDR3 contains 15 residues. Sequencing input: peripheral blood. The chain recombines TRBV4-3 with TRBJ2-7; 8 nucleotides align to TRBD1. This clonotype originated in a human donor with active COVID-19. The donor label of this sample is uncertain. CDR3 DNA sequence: TGCGCCAGCAGCCAAGATACAGGGGGATCCTACGAGCAGTACTTC. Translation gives CASSQDTGGSYEQYF.